This T cell receptor (beta chain) was recorded in a study of technical replicates of blood from a handful of donors. Assay used: immunoSEQ multiplex PCR; TCRdb lists only in-frame clones, some missing. This table has more than 90,000 clones, almost 96% appearing once. The V end lost 4 bases, the J end lost 2 bases, and 23 bases lay between the germline ends. The germline gives CDR1 SEHNR, CDR2 FQNEAQ (reference sequence). This CDR3 is 18 amino acids long. The sequenced sample was T cells isolated from PBMCs. The receptor was derived from a human donor in good health. The chain joins TRBV7-9 to TRBJ1-1; possible D gene TRBD1, 5 bases. The CDR3 loop is CASSSIGAGIDINTEAFF. For the CDR3, the DNA is TGTGCCAGCAGCTCGATAGGGGCAGGCATTGATATAAACACTGAAGCTTTCTTT.